This T cell receptor (beta chain) emerged from a study of cytomegalovirus exposure and HLA in healthy donors. Study information: Later, an analysis reported that the 130 or so validation repertoires had used the same platform as the approximately 720 first-cohort repertoires.

The V end was cut by 7 bases, the J end by 7 bases, with 11 bases between. The CDR3 covers 13 residues. CDR1 is MNHEY, CDR2 SMNVEV, per germline (reference sequence). With respect to this clone: Its target is not known.

Clones were read by immunoSEQ multiplex PCR, and TCRdb kept only the in-frame ones, dropping some. The sample contains under 200,000 clones, approximately 96% of which appear only once. The study, taken as a whole, reports: Rare TCR sequences predominated, though certain public TCRs were found in many donors. First-cohort TCR clusters were later found to tend to co-occur in the 130 or so validation repertoires.

Source material: PBMCs. V usage is TRBV27 and J usage is TRBJ1-6; D uncertain. The TCR originated in a woman in her late teens or twenties in good health and CMV-seronegative. CDR3 DNA: TGTGCCAGCAAAGGCAGGCTCAATTCACCCCTCCACTTT. Amino acid sequence: CASKGRLNSPLHF.